These 9 T cell receptor beta chains were all obtained from the same sample, sequenced in a study of T cells in Graves' hyperthyroidism and ophthalmopathy. From RNA transcripts, TCR beta CDR3 regions were amplified. TCR CDR3 underwent first-round RT-PCR with the HTBI primer set. TCRdb redid the calling of the multiplex PCR reads with MiXCR, one entry per CDR3 protein. The sample holds a few hundred thousand distinct CDR3 sequences; roughly 15% are singletons and the top ten take 10% to 15%. Sequencing was carried out using blood. Receptors were obtained from a woman aged 35 to 49 with Graves' hyperthyroidism that later progressed to Graves' ophthalmopathy.

In this sample, this clonotype turned up many times. CDR3 bases: TGTGCCAGCAGTTCTGGACAGACTTACTCTGGAAACACCATATATTTT. Encoded protein: CASSSGQTYSGNTIYF. The rearrangement uses TRBV12-3 or TRBV12-4 and TRBJ1-3; weak D call: TRBD1 (6 bases). This CDR3 region has 16 residues. V lost 4 bases and J 0 bases, leaving 13 bases between the germline ends.

The V call is TRBV27, the J call TRBJ1-1, with a tentative D call TRBD1 (5 bases). The V gene lost 9 bases and the J gene lost 0 bases, with 17 bases spanning the gap. The CDR3 spans 15 residues. Per the germline V gene, CDR1 is MNHEY and CDR2 is SMNVEV (reference sequence). CDR3 loop: CARTTAKCMNTEAFF. The CDR3, as DNA: TGTGCCAGGACGACAGCTAAATGCATGAACACTGAAGCTTTCTTT.

This clonotype occurred many times. The chain joins TRBV18 to TRBJ2-1; 7 bases are shared with TRBD2. Germline CDR1 KGHSH, CDR2 LQKENI. V lost 3 bases to trimming and J lost 4 bases; unmatched junction nucleotides: 3. There are 14 residues in the CDR3. The CDR3 loop reads CASSPGTIYNEQFF. Here the CDR3 DNA reads TGTGCCAGCTCACCCGGGACTATTTACAATGAGCAGTTCTTC.

The chain recombines TRBV28 with TRBJ2-1, with 11 bases aligning to TRBD2. There are 17 residues in the CDR3. Per the germline V gene, CDR1 is MDHEN and CDR2 is SYDVKM. V was pared by 6 bases and J by 1 base, with 8 bases of the junction left unmatched. The CDR3 region is CASSQAASGRSYNEQFF. In nucleotides, the CDR3 is TGTGCCAGCAGCCAAGCCGCTAGCGGGAGGTCCTACAATGAGCAGTTCTTC.

This clonotype has ten or more counts. This chain uses TRBV29-1 with TRBJ1-1; no firm D call. The CDR3 has 11 residues. Germline CDR1 is SQVTM and CDR2 is ANQGSEA. Between the trimmed V and J ends, which lost 7 bases and 1 base, there was a span of 7 bases. In DNA form, the CDR3 reads TGCAGCGCCCAGTCGAACACTGAAGCTTTCTTT. Its protein is CSAQSNTEAFF.

This clonotype was seen ten or more times. V gene TRBV18 combines with J gene TRBJ1-1; D is perhaps TRBD1 (6 bases). The CDR3 totals 15 residues. The V end lost 4 bases, the J end lost 0 bases, and 12 bases lay between the germline ends. CDR1 and CDR2 from the germline V gene are KGHSH and LQKENI. The CDR3 sequence is CASSHGQILNTEAFF. Written as DNA, the CDR3 is TGTGCCAGCTCACACGGACAGATTCTGAACACTGAAGCTTTCTTT.

The chain employs TRBV19 and TRBJ1-1, with no clear D. The CDR3 runs to 12 residues. Deletions cut 6 bases from V and 6 bases from J, with 11 bases between. In germline, CDR1 is LNHDA, CDR2 SQIVND (reference sequence). As DNA, the CDR3 is TGTGCCAGTAGCGCCGGGAGGGCTGAAGCTTTCTTT. Protein sequence: CASSAGRAEAFF.

This clonotype was observed at least ten times. The V gene is TRBV6-1, the J gene TRBJ2-1; 8 bases are shared with TRBD1. Trimming at V came to 10 bases and at J to 7 bases, leaving 12 bases not matched to a gene. The germline V gene encodes CDR1 MNHNS and CDR2 SASEGT. The CDR3 totals 14 residues. The CDR3 is CATGGQGWGNEQFF. Written as DNA, the CDR3 is TGTGCCACTGGCGGACAGGGATGGGGGAATGAGCAGTTCTTC.

This clonotype occurred many times. The genes are TRBV7-8 and TRBJ2-5, with 7 bases matching TRBD1. V gave up 0 bases and J gave up 5 bases; unmatched junction bases: 6. This CDR3 has 15 amino acids. Germline assignment: CDR1 SGHVS and CDR2 FQNEAQ. The CDR3 nucleotides are TGTGCCAGCAGCTTAGCGCTAGCCAGGGGGGAGACCCAGTACTTC. Translation: CASSLALARGETQYF.